This T cell receptor beta chain comes out of a study of cytomegalovirus exposure and HLA in healthy donors. Study at large: As released early, the data held 70 million to 100 million unique TCRs from HLA-typed donors.

General study findings and limits: CMV serostatus was the only recorded immune exposure for donors.

In germline, CDR1 is LNHDA, CDR2 SQIVND (reference sequence). CDR3 size: 16 residues. Deletions cut 0 bases from V and 2 bases from J, with 13 bases between. 13 Jbeta primers and 60 Vbeta primers were used for the PCR. Produced via immunoSEQ multiplex PCR; TCRdb's table is partial and in-frame only. The sample holds approximately 150,000 clones, just under 80% seen once. Details on this clone: Its antigen is as yet unknown.

Whereas donors were nominally healthy upon sampling, unrecorded immune exposures were probable. The specimen was PBMCs. The receptor's source is a man under 40 in good health and CMV-seronegative. The chain employs TRBV19 and TRBJ1-2; no firm D call. The CDR3 nucleotides read TGTGCCAGTAGTATAGATGATGGTCGCAGGAACTATGGCTACACCTTC. It translates to CASSIDDGRRNYGYTF.